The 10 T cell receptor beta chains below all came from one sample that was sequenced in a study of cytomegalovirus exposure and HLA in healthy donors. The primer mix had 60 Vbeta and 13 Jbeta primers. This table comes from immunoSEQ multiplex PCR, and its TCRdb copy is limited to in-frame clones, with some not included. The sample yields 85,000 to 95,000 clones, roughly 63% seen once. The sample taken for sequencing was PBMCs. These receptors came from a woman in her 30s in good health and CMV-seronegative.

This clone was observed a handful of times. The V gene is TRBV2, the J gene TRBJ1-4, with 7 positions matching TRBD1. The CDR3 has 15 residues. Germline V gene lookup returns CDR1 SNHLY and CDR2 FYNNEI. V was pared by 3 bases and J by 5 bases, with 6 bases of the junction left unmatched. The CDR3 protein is CASSEEDRFNEKLFF. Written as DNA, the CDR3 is TGTGCCAGCAGTGAGGAGGACAGGTTCAATGAAAAACTGTTTTTT.

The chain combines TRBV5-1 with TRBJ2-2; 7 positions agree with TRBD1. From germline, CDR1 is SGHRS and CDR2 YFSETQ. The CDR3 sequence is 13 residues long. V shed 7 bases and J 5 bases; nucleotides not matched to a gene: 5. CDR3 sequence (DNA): TGCGCCAGCGCCGGGACAGATACCGGGGAGCTGTTTTTT. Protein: CASAGTDTGELFF.

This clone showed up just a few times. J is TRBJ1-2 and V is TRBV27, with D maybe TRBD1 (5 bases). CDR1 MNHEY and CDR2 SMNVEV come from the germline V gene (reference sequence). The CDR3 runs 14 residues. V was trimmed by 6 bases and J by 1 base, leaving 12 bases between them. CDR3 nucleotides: TGTGCCAGCAGCGACCAGGGAGGTAACTATGGCTACACCTTC. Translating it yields CASSDQGGNYGYTF.

The CDR3 loop reads CASTGLAGTGELFF. In nucleotides, the CDR3 is TGTGCCAGTACGGGACTAGCGGGAACCGGGGAGCTGTTTTTT. The genes are TRBV19 and TRBJ2-2; 13 bases map to TRBD2. The J segment lost 5 bases and the V segment lost 7 bases, leaving 1 base of the junction unmatched. CDR1 is LNHDA and CDR2 is SQIVND in the germline V gene (reference sequence). The CDR3 length is 14 residues. Combining the CDR3 with reference TRBV19 and TRBJ2-2 gives the whole variable domain DGGITQSPKYLFRKEGQNVTLSCEQNLNHDAMYWYRQDPGQGLRLIYYSQIVNDFQKGDIAEGYSVSREKKESFPLTVTSAQKNPTAFYLCASTGLAGTGELFFGEGSRLTVL.

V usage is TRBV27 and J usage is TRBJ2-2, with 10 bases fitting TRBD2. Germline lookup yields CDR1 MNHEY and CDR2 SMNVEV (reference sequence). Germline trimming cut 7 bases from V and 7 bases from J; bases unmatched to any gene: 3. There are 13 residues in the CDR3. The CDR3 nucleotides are TGTGCCAGCACTAGCGGGAGCTTCGGGGAGCTGTTTTTT. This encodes CASTSGSFGELFF.

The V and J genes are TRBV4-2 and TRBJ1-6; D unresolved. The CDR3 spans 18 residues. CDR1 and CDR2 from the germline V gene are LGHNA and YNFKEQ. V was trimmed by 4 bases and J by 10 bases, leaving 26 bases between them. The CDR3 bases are TGTGCCAGCAGCCTTTTCTCCCCCGGAGAGGCCCGTAGGTCACCCCTCCACTTT. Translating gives CASSLFSPGEARRSPLHF.

The CDR3 protein is CASGLGLQLGGGYTF. DNA for the CDR3: TGTGCTAGTGGTTTGGGACTACAGTTGGGTGGTGGCTACACCTTC. V and J are TRBV12-5 and TRBJ1-2; D call uncertain. V was cut by 1 base and J by 7 bases, with 16 bases left in between. This CDR3 has 15 amino acids. Germline V gives CDR1 LGHNT, CDR2 FRNRAP.

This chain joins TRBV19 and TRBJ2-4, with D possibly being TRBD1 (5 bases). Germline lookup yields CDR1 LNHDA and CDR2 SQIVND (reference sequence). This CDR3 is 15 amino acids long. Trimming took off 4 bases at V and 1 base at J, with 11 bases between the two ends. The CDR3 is CASSKGRVAKNIQYF. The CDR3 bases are TGTGCCAGTAGTAAGGGGCGCGTGGCCAAAAACATTCAGTACTTC.

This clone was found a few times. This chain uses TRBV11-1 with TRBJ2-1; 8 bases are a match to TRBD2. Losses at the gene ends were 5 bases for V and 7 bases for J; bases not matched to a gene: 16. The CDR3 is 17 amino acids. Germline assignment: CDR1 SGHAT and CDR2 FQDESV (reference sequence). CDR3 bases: TGTGCCAGCAGCCTAACTTTACTAGCGGTAACGAGGAATGAGCAGTTCTTC. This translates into CASSLTLLAVTRNEQFF.

Here the CDR3 reads CASSFRTGWEETQYF. CDR3 nucleotides: TGTGCCAGCAGCTTCAGGACAGGGTGGGAAGAGACCCAGTACTTC. This rearrangement joins TRBV7-9 to TRBJ2-5, with 8 nucleotides matching TRBD1. This CDR3 has 15 residues. V shed 3 bases, J shed 3 bases, and the junction held 6 bases outside the gene matches. Looked up from germline, CDR1 is SEHNR and CDR2 is FQNEAQ (reference sequence).